This TCR beta chain was sequenced during a study of Ad26.COV2.S vaccination and SARS-CoV-2 variants. Study summary: Participant was drawn from the COV1001 Ad26.COV2.S trial arm. Broader study findings: The analyses of TCR breadth and depth may have understated the size of total T cell responses. The authors reported substantial breadth in spike-specific CD8+ and CD4+ T cell responses after vaccination.

Profiled with immunoSEQ multiplex PCR; TCRdb holds only in-frame clones, not every one. The sample contains around 400,000 clones, around 90% of which appear only once. Described treatment: around 19 received Ad26.COV2.S at low or high dose, single or two shots; about 5 received placebo; per-sample allocation not given. Samples analyzed were those drawn on day 63 after the first vaccine or placebo injection. Only a few counts were recorded for this clone. Its antigen is not identified. V lost 4 bases, J lost 0 bases, and 13 bases lay in between. The CDR3 length is 17 residues. The germline gives CDR1 LNHDA, CDR2 SQIVND (reference sequence).

This sequence originates from a person between 18 and 65 years old who received the Ad26.COV2.S COVID-19 vaccine or a placebo. Source: peripheral blood, taken in a trial of Ad26.COV2.S vaccine versus placebo. V and J are TRBV19 and TRBJ2-6; no firm D call. The DNA of the CDR3 is TGTGCCAGTAGTACACAGACGGTAACCTCTGGGGCCAACGTCCTGACTTTC. This encodes CASSTQTVTSGANVLTF.